This is a list of T cell receptor beta chains from one sample in a study of neurological immune-mediated disorders. TCRdb itself ran the 5' RACE reads through MiXCR, one entry per CDR3 protein. The sample has some 61,000 distinct CDR3 sequences; 3.5% to 5% are singletons. What was sequenced was PBMCs. The receptors were gathered from a man aged 30 to 45 with multiple sclerosis. Each CDR3 is given with its conserved first and last residue. The order of the fields is V gene, D gene, J gene, CDR3 length, clone size, CDR3 DNA, CDR3 protein. D genes are given only for firm matches. Expanded clones get a size class; other rows say once, few or many, or leave the size out.

V: TRBV5-5
D: TRBD2
J: TRBJ2-7
length: 15
size: many
DNA: TGTGCCAGCGGATTAACCAGCGGGGGAACCTACGAGCAGTACTTC
CDR3: CASGLTSGGTYEQYF

V: TRBV3-1
D: .
J: TRBJ2-3
length: 16
size: many
DNA: TGTGCCAGCAGCCCAATAGACAGGTCCGGTGATGATACGCAGTATTTT
CDR3: CASSPIDRSGDDTQYF

V: TRBV12-3/TRBV12-4
D: .
J: TRBJ1-2
length: 13
size: many
DNA: TGTGCCAGCAGTTCTAGCGGAGACTATGGCTACACCTTC
CDR3: CASSSSGDYGYTF

V: TRBV4-2
D: .
J: TRBJ2-3
length: 17
size: many
DNA: TGTGCCAGCAGCCAAGATTGGCTCCCCGGGAGAGCAGATACGCAGTATTTT
CDR3: CASSQDWLPGRADTQYF

V: TRBV5-1
D: .
J: TRBJ1-6
length: 14
size: few
DNA: TGCGCCAGCAGTCCCGACAGTCATAATTCACCCCTCCACTTT
CDR3: CASSPDSHNSPLHF

V: TRBV6-2/TRBV6-3
D: TRBD1
J: TRBJ2-7
length: 16
size: many
DNA: TGTGCCAGCAGTTACTATCCCGGGACAGGGGGCTACGAGCAGTACTTC
CDR3: CASSYYPGTGGYEQYF

V: TRBV5-1
D: TRBD2
J: TRBJ2-2
length: 14
size: many
DNA: TGCGCCAGCAGGATCGGGGGGGCCACCGGGGAGCTGTTTTTT
CDR3: CASRIGGATGELFF

V: TRBV5-1
D: .
J: TRBJ2-2
length: 14
size: few
DNA: TGCGCCAGCAGCTACGGACCTCAACCCGGGGAGCTGTTTTTT
CDR3: CASSYGPQPGELFF

V: TRBV9
D: .
J: TRBJ1-4
length: 14
size: many
DNA: TGTGCCAGCAGCGCCGCTGGGGGTCATGAAAAACTGTTTTTT
CDR3: CASSAAGGHEKLFF

V: TRBV20-1
D: .
J: TRBJ2-1
length: 13
size: many
DNA: TGCAGTGCTAGACGCCAGCTTAGGAATGAGCAGTTCTTC
CDR3: CSARRQLRNEQFF

V: TRBV25-1
D: .
J: TRBJ1-2
length: 12
size: many
DNA: TGTGCCAGCAGTGATCCTTACTATGGCTACACCTTC
CDR3: CASSDPYYGYTF

V: TRBV5-1
D: .
J: TRBJ1-2
length: 13
size: many
DNA: TGCGCCAGCAGCTTGGCGGCTAACTATGGCTACACCTTC
CDR3: CASSLAANYGYTF

V: TRBV5-1
D: TRBD2
J: TRBJ2-5
length: 17
size: many
DNA: TGCGCCAGCAGCTTGGGTCTAGCGGGGGGGTCTGCGGAGACCCAGTACTTC
CDR3: CASSLGLAGGSAETQYF

V: TRBV20-1
D: TRBD2
J: TRBJ2-7
length: 14
size: many
DNA: TGCAGTGCTAGAGCTAGCGGGGGTACCTACGAGCAGTACTTC
CDR3: CSARASGGTYEQYF

V: TRBV6-5
D: TRBD2
J: TRBJ2-1
length: 16
size: few
DNA: TGTGCCAGCAGACCCCGGGGGCGGGGGGGTAACAATGAGCAGTTCTTC
CDR3: CASRPRGRGGNNEQFF

V: TRBV20-1
D: .
J: TRBJ1-5
length: 14
size: many
DNA: TGCAGTGCTCCTAGGGGGACCGGAACCCAGCCCCAGCATTTT
CDR3: CSAPRGTGTQPQHF

V: TRBV5-5
D: TRBD1
J: TRBJ1-5
length: 17
size: many
DNA: TGTGCCAGCAGCCCCGACAGGGGGTTAAGGAGCAATCAGCCCCAGAATTTT
CDR3: CASSPDRGLRSNQPQNF

V: TRBV6-5
D: .
J: TRBJ2-2
length: 14
size: many
DNA: TGTGCCAGCAGTTACGGGCAGTACACCGGGGAGCTGTTTTTT
CDR3: CASSYGQYTGELFF

V: TRBV12-3/TRBV12-4
D: .
J: TRBJ2-1
length: 15
size: many
DNA: TGTGCCAGCATCCTAAGTTTGGCAGGAAATCTGGAGCAGTTCTTC
CDR3: CASILSLAGNLEQFF

V: TRBV5-1
D: .
J: TRBJ2-3
length: 13
size: many
DNA: TGCGCCAGGCCGGGCAGCAGTACAGATACGCAGTATTTT
CDR3: CARPGSSTDTQYF

V: TRBV5-1
D: .
J: TRBJ2-1
length: 15
size: .
DNA: TGCGCCAGCAGCTTGGAGTGGGGGCCGGGCAATGAGCAGTTCTTC
CDR3: CASSLEWGPGNEQFF

V: TRBV5-1
D: .
J: TRBJ2-2
length: 14
size: few
DNA: TGCGCCAGCAACTACTTCAAGAACACCGGGGAGCTGTTTTTT
CDR3: CASNYFKNTGELFF

V: TRBV29-1
D: .
J: TRBJ2-7
length: 15
size: many
DNA: TGCAGCGTTGGGCGTGGGGGGGGGCATCCCTACGAGCAGTACTTC
CDR3: CSVGRGGGHPYEQYF

V: TRBV7-9
D: .
J: TRBJ2-4
length: 16
size: many
DNA: TGTGCCAGCAGCACAACAGGGAAGGGCGTCAAAAACATTCAGTACTTC
CDR3: CASSTTGKGVKNIQYF

V: TRBV10-3
D: .
J: TRBJ1-2
length: 14
size: many
DNA: TGTGCCATCAGTGAGCCGGGTCGCGTGGCCTTTATTACCTTC
CDR3: CAISEPGRVAFITF

V: TRBV29-1
D: .
J: TRBJ1-2
length: 12
size: many
DNA: TGCAGCGTTGAGTCAGGGGTAGATGGCTACACCTTC
CDR3: CSVESGVDGYTF